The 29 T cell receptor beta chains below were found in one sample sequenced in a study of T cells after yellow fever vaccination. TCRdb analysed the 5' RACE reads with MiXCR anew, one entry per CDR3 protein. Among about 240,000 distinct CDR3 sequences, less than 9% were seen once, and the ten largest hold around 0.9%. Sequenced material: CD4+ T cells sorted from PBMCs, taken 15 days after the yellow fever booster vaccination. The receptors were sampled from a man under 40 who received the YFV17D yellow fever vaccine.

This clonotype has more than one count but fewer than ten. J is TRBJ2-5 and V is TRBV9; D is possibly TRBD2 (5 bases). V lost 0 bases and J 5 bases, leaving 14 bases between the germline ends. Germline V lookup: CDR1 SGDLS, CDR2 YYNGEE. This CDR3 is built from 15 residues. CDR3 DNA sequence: TGTGCCAGCAGCGTAGAGGTCGGGAAGGGCGAGACCCAGTACTTC. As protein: CASSVEVGKGETQYF.

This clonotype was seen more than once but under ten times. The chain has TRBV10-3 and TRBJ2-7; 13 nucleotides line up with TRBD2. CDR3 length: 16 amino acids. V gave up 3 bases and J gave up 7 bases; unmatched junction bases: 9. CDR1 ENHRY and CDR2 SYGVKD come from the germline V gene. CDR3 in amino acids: CAISDPGLAGDREQYF. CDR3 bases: TGTGCCATCAGTGATCCCGGACTAGCGGGAGACCGAGAGCAGTACTTC.

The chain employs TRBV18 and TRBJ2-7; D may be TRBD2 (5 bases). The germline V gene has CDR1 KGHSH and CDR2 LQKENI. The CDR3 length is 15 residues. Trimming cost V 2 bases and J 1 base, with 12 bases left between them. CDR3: CASSPSESGSYEQYF. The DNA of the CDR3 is TGTGCCAGCTCACCATCTGAGAGCGGTTCCTACGAGCAGTACTTC.

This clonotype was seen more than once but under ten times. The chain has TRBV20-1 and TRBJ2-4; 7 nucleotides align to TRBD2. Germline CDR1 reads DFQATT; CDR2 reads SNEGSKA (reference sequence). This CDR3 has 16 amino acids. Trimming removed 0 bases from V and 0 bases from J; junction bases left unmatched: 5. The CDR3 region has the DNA TGCAGTGCTAGAGAAAGTAGCGGGTCAGCCAAAAACATTCAGTACTTC. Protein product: CSARESSGSAKNIQYF.

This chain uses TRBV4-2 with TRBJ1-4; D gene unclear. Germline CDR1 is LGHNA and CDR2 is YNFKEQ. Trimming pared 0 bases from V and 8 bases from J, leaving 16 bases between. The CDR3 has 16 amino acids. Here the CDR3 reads CASSQDLGQDGEKLFF. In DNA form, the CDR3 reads TGTGCCAGCAGCCAAGATTTGGGTCAGGATGGGGAAAAACTGTTTTTT.

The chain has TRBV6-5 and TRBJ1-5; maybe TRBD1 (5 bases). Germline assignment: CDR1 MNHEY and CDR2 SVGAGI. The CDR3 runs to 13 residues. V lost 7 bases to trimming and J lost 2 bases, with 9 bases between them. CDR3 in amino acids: CASTGLGNQPQHF. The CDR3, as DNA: TGTGCCAGCACAGGGTTGGGCAATCAGCCCCAGCATTTT.

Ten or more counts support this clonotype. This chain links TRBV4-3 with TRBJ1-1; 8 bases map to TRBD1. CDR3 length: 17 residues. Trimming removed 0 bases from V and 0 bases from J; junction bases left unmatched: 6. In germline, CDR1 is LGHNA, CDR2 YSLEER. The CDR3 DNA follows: TGCGCCAGCAGCCAAGATCTGTCAGGGGGCATGAACACTGAAGCTTTCTTT. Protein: CASSQDLSGGMNTEAFF.

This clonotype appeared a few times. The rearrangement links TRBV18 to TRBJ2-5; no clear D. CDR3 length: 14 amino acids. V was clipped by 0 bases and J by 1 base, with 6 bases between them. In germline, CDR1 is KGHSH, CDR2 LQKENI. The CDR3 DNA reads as TGTGCCAGCTCACCACCAAGCGTCCAAGAGACCCAGTACTTC. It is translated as CASSPPSVQETQYF. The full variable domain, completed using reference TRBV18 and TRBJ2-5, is NAGVMQNPRHLVRRRGQEARLRCSPMKGHSHVYWYRQLPEEGLKFMVYLQKENIIDESGMPKERFSAEFPKEGPSILRIQQVVRGDSAAYFCASSPPSVQETQYFGPGTRLLVL.

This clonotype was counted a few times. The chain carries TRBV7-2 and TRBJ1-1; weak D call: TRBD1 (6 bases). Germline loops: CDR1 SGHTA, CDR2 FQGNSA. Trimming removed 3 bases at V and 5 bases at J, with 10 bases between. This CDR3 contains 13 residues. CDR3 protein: CASSFGQKTEAFF. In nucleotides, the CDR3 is TGTGCCAGCAGCTTTGGACAGAAAACTGAAGCTTTCTTT.

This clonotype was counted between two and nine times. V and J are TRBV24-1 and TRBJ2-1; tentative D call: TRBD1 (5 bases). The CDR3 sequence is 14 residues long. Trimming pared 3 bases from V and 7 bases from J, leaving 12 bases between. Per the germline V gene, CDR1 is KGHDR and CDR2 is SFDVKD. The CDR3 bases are TGTGCCACCAGTGATCCTATTGGGGCGAATGAGCAGTTCTTC. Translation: CATSDPIGANEQFF.

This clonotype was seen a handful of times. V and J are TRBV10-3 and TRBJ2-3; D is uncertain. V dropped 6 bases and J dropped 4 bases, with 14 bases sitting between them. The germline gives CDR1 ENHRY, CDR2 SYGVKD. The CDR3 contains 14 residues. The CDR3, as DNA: TGTGCCATCAGGGCTAGTCACGGGTCAGATACGCAGTATTTT. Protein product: CAIRASHGSDTQYF.

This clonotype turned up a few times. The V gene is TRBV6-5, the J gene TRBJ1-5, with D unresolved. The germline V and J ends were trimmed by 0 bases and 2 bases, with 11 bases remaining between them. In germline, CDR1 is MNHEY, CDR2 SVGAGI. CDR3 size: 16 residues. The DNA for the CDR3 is TGTGCCAGCAGTTACTCGCGGGGTGGCGGCAATCAGCCCCAGCATTTT. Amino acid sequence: CASSYSRGGGNQPQHF.

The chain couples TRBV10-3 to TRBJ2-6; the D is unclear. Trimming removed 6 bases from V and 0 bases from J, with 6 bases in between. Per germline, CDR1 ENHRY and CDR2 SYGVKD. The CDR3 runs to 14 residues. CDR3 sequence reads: CAIRRTSGANVLTF. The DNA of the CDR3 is TGTGCCATCAGAAGGACCTCTGGGGCCAACGTCCTGACTTTC.

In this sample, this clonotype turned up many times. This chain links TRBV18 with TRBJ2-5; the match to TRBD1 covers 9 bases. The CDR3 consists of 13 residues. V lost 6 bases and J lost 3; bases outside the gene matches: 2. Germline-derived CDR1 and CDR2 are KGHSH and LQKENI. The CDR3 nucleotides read TGTGCCAGCTCTGGGGACAGGGAAGAGACCCAGTACTTC. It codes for CASSGDREETQYF.

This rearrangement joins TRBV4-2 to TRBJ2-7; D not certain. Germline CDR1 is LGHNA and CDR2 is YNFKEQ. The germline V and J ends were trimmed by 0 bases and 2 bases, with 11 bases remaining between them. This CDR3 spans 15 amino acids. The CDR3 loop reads CASSQDYGSAYEQYF. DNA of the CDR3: TGTGCCAGCAGCCAAGACTACGGGTCGGCCTACGAGCAGTACTTC.

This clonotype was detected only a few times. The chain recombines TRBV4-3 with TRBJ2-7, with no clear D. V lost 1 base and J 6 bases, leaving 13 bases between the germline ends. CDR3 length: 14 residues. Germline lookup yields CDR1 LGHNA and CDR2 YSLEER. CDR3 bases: TGCGCCAGCAGCCAAGGTCTACCCGCAGTCGAGCAGTACTTC. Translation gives CASSQGLPAVEQYF.

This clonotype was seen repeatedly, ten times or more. This chain's CDR3 is CASSLAAGVYEQYF. The CDR3 DNA reads as TGTGCCAGCAGCTTAGCAGCGGGAGTCTACGAGCAGTACTTC. The chain carries TRBV11-2 and TRBJ2-7, with TRBD2 matching 8 bases. Unmatched junction bases numbered 2, after V lost 1 base and J lost 3 bases. This CDR3 spans 14 amino acids. Germline lookup yields CDR1 SGHAT and CDR2 FQNNGV.

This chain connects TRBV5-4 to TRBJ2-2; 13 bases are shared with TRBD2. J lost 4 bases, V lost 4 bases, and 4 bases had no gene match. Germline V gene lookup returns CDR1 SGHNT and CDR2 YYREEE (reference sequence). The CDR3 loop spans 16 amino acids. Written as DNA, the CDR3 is TGTGCCAGCAGCATAGGGACTAGCGGGACCACCGGGGAGCTGTTTTTT. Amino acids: CASSIGTSGTTGELFF. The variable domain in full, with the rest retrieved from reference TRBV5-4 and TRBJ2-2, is ETGVTQSPTHLIKTRGQQVTLRCSSQSGHNTVSWYQQALGQGPQFIFQYYREEENGRGNFPPRFSGLQFPNYSSELNVNALELDDSALYLCASSIGTSGTTGELFFGEGSRLTVL.

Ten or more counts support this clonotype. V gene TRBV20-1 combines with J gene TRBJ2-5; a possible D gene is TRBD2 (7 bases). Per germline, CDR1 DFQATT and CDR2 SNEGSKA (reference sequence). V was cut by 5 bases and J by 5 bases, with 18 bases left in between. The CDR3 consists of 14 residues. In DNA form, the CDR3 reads TGCAGTGCTCGAAAGGGGGGGCCTAGGGAGACCCAGTACTTC. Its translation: CSARKGGPRETQYF.

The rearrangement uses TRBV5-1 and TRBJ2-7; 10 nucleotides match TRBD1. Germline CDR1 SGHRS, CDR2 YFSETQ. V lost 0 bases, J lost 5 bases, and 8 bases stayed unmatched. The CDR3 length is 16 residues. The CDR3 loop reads CASSLAVDRGLDEQYF. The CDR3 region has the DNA TGCGCCAGCAGCTTGGCCGTCGACAGGGGGCTCGACGAGCAGTACTTC.

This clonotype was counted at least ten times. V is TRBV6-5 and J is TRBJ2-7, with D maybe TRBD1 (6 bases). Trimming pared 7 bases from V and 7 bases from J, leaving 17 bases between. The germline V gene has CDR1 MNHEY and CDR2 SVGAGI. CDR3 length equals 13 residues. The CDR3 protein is CASKRQPQGEQYF. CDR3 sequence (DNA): TGTGCCAGCAAGAGACAGCCCCAGGGGGAGCAGTACTTC.

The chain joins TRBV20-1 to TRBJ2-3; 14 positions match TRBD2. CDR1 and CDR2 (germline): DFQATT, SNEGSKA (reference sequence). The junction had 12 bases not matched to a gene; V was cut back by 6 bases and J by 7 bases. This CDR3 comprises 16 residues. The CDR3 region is CSAPGTSGRMLYTQYF. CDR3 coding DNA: TGCAGTGCGCCCGGGACTAGCGGGAGAATGTTGTATACGCAGTATTTT.

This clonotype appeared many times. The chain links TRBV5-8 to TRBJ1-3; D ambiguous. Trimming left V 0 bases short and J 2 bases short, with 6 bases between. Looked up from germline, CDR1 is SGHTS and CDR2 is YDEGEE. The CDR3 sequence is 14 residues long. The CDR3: CASSLGTAGNTIYF. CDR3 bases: TGTGCCAGCAGCTTGGGGACCGCTGGAAACACCATATATTTT.

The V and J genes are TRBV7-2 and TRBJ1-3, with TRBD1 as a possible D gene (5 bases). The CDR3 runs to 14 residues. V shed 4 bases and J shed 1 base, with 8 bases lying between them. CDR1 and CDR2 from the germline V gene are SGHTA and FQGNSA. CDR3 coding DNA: TGTGCCAGCAGCTCCCAGGGTTCTGGAAACACCATATATTTT. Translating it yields CASSSQGSGNTIYF.

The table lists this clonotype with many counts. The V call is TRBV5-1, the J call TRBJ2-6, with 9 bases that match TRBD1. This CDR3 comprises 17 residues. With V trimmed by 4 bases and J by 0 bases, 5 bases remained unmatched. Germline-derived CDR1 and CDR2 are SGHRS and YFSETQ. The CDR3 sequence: CASSPTGGFSGANVLTF. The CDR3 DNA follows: TGCGCCAGCAGCCCGACAGGGGGATTCTCTGGGGCCAACGTCCTGACTTTC.

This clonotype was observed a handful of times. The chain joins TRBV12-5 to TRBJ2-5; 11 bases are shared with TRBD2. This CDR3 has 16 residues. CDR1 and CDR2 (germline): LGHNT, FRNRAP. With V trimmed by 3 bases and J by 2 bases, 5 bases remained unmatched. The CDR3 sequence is CASGFPGLAVQETQYF. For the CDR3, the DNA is TGTGCTAGTGGTTTCCCGGGACTAGCGGTGCAAGAGACCCAGTACTTC.

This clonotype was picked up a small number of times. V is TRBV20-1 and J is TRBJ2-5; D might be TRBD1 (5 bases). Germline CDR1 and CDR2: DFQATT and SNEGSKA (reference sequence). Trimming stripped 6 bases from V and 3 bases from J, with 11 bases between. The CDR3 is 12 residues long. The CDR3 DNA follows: TGCAGTGCCCCGGACAACAAAGAGACCCAGTACTTC. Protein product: CSAPDNKETQYF.

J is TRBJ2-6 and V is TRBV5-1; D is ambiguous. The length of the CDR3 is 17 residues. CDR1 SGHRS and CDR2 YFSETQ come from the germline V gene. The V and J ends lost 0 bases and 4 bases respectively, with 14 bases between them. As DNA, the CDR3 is TGCGCCAGCAGCTTGGTTTCGGTTCTGGACGGGGCCAACGTCCTGACTTTC. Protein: CASSLVSVLDGANVLTF.

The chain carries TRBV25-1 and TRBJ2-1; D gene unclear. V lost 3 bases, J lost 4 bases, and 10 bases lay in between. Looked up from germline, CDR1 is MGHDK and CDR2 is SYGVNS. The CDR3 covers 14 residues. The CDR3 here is CASSDLVVYNEQFF. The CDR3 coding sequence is TGTGCCAGCAGTGATTTGGTCGTTTACAATGAGCAGTTCTTC. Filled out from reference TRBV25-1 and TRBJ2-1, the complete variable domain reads EADIYQTPRYLVIGTGKKITLECSQTMGHDKMYWYQQDPGMELHLIHYSYGVNSTEKGDLSSESTVSRIRTEHFPLTLESARPSHTSQYLCASSDLVVYNEQFFGPGTRLTVL.